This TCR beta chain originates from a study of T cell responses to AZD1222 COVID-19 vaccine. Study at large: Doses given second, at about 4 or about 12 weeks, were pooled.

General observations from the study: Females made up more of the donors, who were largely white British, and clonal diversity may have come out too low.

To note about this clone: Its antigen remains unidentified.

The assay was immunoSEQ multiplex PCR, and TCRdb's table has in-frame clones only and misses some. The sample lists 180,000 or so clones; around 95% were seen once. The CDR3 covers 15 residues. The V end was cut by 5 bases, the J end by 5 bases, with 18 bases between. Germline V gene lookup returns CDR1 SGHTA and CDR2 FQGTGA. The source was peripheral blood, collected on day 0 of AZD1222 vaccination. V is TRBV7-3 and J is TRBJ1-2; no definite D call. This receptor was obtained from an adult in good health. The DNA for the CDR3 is TGTGCCAGCAGCCCGTCGGCGCATACATTTTATGGCTACACCTTC. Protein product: CASSPSAHTFYGYTF.